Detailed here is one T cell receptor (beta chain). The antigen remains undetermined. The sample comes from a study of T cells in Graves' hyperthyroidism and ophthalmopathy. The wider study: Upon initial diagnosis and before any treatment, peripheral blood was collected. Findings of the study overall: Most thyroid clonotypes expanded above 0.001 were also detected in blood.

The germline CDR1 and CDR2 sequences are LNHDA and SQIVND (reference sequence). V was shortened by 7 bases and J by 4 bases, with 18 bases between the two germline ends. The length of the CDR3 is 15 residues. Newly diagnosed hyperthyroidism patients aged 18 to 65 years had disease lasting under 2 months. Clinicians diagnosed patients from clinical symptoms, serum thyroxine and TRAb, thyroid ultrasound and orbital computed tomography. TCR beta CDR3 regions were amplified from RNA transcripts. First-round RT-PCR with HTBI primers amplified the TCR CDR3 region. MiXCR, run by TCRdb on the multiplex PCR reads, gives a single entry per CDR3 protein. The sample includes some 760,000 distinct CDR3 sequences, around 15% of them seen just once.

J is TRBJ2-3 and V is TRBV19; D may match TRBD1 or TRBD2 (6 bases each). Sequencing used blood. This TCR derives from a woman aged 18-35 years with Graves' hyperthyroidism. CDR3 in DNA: TGTGCCAGTACCCAGGTGGGGGGCTTTTCAGATACGCAGTATTTT. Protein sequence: CASTQVGGFSDTQYF.